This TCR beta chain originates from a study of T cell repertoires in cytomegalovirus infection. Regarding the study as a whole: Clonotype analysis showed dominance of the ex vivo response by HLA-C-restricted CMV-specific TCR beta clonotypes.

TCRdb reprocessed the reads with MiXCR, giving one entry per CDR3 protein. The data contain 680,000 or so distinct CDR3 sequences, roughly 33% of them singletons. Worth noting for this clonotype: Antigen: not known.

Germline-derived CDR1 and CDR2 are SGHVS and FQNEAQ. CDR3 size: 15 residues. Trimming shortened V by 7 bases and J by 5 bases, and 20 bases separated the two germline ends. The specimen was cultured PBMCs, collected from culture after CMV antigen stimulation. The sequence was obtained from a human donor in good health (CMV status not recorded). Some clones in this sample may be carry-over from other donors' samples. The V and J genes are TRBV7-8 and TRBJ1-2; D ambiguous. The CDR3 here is CASTPRVRQEYGYTF. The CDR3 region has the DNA TGTGCCAGCACCCCGCGTGTCAGGCAGGAGTATGGCTACACCTTC.